This T cell receptor (beta chain) was found in a study of blood T cell repertoires in COVID-19. About the research overall: PBMCs, B-cell-depleted T cells, or T cells provided the cDNA or gDNA that made up the material.

This clone was counted only a few times. Participant age was roughly 18 to 95 years, and participants resided in around 24 US areas. The study assigned cohorts using participant-reported clinical history. In the source study's methods: How many nucleated cells were present was estimated from reference gene primer amplification. Profiled with immunoSEQ multiplex PCR; TCRdb holds only in-frame clones, not every one. That table furnishes V, J and clone size, whereas the DNA furnished D and trimming. The sample lists fewer than 250,000 clones, 86% occurring once. Germline V gene data show CDR1 as SGHTA and CDR2 as FQGTGA. Trimming took off 1 base at V and 6 bases at J, with 10 bases between the two ends. This CDR3 is built from 13 residues.

This TCR was recovered from a woman aged 40 to 50 with acute COVID-19. The rearrangement joins TRBV7-3 to TRBJ2-7, with no clear D. The material sequenced was PBMCs or T cells enriched from blood (not recorded which). CDR3 sequence: CASSLNHGGEQYF. The CDR3 DNA sequence: TGTGCCAGCAGCTTAAATCACGGTGGCGAGCAGTACTTC.